The 6 T cell receptor beta chains below come from one sample, sequenced in a study of CD8 T cells in ankylosing spondylitis. General study results and limits: One TCR beta motif, made up of about 8 highly homologous variants, appeared characteristic of ankylosing spondylitis blood.

Each CDR3 protein gets one entry after TCRdb re-called the 5' RACE reads with MiXCR. The repertoire consists of 750,000 to 850,000 distinct CDR3 sequences, with 12% occurring once and the leading ten covering less than 0.65%. Their cognate antigens are unknown. The specimen was blood, either unsorted or a sorted T cell fraction (not recorded which). These receptors originate from a male donor with ankylosing spondylitis.

This clonotype was counted only a few times. V and J are TRBV11-2 and TRBJ2-1; 11 bases are shared with TRBD2. CDR1 is SGHAT, CDR2 FQNNGV, per germline. The CDR3 is made up of 19 amino acids. The V gene end was trimmed by 2 bases and the J gene end by 2 bases; junction bases not matched to a gene: 11. CDR3 nucleotides: TGTGCCAGCAGCTTAAGGCAACCCGTAGCGGGGGGGCCCTACAATGAGCAGTTCTTC. Protein product: CASSLRQPVAGGPYNEQFF. Supplemented by reference TRBV11-2 and TRBJ2-1, the full variable domain reads EAGVAQSPRYKIIEKRQSVAFWCNPISGHATLYWYQQILGQGPKLLIQFQNNGVVDDSQLPKDRFSAERLKGVDSTLKIQPAKLEDSAVYLCASSLRQPVAGGPYNEQFFGPGTRLTVL.

This clonotype was detected many times. The V call is TRBV29-1, the J call TRBJ2-1; 10 bases are a match to TRBD2. The CDR3 covers 13 residues. The germline V gene has CDR1 SQVTM and CDR2 ANQGSEA. J was trimmed by 8 bases and V by 6 bases; bases with no gene match: 7. The CDR3 reads CSVSGRVVYEQFF. In DNA, the CDR3 is TGCAGCGTAAGCGGGAGGGTTGTCTATGAGCAGTTCTTC.

Ten or more counts support this clonotype. The CDR3 DNA reads TGCAGGGGGACAGGGATGAACACTGAAGCTTTCTTT. As protein: CRGTGMNTEAFF. This sequence joins TRBV20-1 and TRBJ1-1; TRBD1 aligns across 9 bases. CDR3 length equals 12 residues. The V gene's germline CDR1 is DFQATT and CDR2 SNEGSKA (reference sequence).

The table lists this clonotype with a few counts. V gene TRBV7-2 combines with J gene TRBJ2-1; 8 bases are a match to TRBD2. The CDR3 loop spans 14 amino acids. V gave up 4 bases and J gave up 9 bases; unmatched junction bases: 8. In germline, CDR1 is SGHTA, CDR2 FQGNSA. Here the CDR3 reads CASSSGLAGSEQFF. CDR3 coding DNA: TGTGCCAGCAGCTCTGGACTAGCTGGGAGTGAGCAGTTCTTC.

Only a few counts were recorded for this clonotype. This chain connects TRBV7-2 to TRBJ2-7; TRBD2 matches 12 bases. Trimming at V came to 3 bases and at J to 9 bases, leaving 0 bases not matched to a gene. CDR1 is SGHTA and CDR2 is FQGNSA in the germline V gene. This CDR3 has 12 residues. The CDR3 is CASSLTSGRQYF. CDR3 DNA sequence: TGTGCCAGCAGCTTGACTAGCGGGAGGCAGTACTTC.

There are many counts of this clonotype. The chain links TRBV6-5 to TRBJ2-1; D is unclear. V dropped 7 bases and J dropped 9 bases, with 10 bases sitting between them. The CDR3 consists of 11 residues. The germline V gene encodes CDR1 MNHEY and CDR2 SVGAGI. This chain's CDR3 is CASKGIGEQFF. The CDR3 DNA reads TGTGCCAGCAAAGGTATCGGTGAGCAGTTCTTC.